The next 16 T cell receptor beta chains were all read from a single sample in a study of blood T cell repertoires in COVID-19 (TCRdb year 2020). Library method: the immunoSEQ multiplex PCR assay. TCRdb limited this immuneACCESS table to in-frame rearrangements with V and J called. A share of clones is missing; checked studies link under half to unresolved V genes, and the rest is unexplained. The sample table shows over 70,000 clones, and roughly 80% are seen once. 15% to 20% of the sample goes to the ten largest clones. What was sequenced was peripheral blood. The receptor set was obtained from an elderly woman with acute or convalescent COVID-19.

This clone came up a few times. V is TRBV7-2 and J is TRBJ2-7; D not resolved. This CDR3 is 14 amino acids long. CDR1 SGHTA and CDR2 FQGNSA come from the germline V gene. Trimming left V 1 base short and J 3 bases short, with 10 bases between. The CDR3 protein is CASSLVSHSYEQYF. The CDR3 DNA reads TGTGCCAGCAGCTTAGTTTCCCACAGCTACGAGCAGTACTTC.

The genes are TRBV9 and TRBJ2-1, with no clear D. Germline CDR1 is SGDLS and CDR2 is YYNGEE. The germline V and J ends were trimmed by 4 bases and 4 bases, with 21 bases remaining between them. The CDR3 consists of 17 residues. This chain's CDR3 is CASSPLTGGIAYNEQFF. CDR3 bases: TGTGCCAGCAGCCCCCTCACGGGTGGTATTGCATACAATGAGCAGTTCTTC.

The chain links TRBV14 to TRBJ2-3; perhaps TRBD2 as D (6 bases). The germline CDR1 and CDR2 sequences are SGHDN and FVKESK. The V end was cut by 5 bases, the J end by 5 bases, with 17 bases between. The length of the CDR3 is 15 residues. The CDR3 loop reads CASSASTSWGDTQYF. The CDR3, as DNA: TGTGCCAGCAGCGCCTCCACTAGCTGGGGAGATACGCAGTATTTT. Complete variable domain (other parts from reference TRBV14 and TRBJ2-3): EAGVTQFPSHSVIEKGQTVTLRCDPISGHDNLYWYRRVMGKEIKFLLHFVKESKQDESGMPNNRFLAERTGGTYSTLKVQPAELEDSGVYFCASSASTSWGDTQYFGPGTRLTVL.

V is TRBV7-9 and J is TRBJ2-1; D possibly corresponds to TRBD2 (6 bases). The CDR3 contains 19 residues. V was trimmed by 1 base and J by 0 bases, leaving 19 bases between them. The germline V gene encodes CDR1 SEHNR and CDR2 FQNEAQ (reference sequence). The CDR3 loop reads CASSLERSWAGSSYNEQFF. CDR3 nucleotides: TGTGCCAGCAGCTTAGAACGGTCGTGGGCGGGGAGCTCCTACAATGAGCAGTTCTTC.

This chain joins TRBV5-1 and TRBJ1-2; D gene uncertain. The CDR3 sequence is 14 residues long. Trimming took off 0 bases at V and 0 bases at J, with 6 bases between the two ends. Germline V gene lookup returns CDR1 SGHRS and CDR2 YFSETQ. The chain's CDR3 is CASSLGASNYGYTF. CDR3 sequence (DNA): TGCGCCAGCAGCTTGGGGGCATCTAACTATGGCTACACCTTC.

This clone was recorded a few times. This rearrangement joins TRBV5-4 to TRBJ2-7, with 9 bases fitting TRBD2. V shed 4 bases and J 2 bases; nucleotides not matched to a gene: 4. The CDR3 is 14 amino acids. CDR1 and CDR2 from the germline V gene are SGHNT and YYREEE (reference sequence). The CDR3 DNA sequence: TGTGCCAGCAGCCACGGACTAGCGACCTACGAGCAGTACTTC. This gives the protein CASSHGLATYEQYF. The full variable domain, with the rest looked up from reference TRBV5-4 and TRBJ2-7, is ETGVTQSPTHLIKTRGQQVTLRCSSQSGHNTVSWYQQALGQGPQFIFQYYREEENGRGNFPPRFSGLQFPNYSSELNVNALELDDSALYLCASSHGLATYEQYFGPGTRLTVT.

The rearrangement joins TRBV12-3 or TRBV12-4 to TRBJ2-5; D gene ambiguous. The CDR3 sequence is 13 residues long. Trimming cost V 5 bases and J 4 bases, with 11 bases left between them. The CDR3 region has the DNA TGTGCCAGCAGTGCTAGAGTTGGAGAGACCCAGTACTTC. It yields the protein CASSARVGETQYF.

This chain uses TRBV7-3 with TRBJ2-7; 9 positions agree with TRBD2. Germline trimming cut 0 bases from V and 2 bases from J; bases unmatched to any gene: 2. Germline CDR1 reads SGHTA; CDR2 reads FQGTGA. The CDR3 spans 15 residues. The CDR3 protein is CASSLTAGGPYEQYF. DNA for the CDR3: TGTGCCAGCAGCTTAACAGCGGGGGGCCCCTACGAGCAGTACTTC.

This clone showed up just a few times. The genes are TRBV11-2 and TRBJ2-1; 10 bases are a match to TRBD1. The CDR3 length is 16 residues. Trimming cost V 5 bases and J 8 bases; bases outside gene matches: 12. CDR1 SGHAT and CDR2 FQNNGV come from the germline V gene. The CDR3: CASSHWTGGRFYEQFF. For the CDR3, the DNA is TGTGCCAGCAGCCACTGGACAGGGGGACGGTTTTATGAGCAGTTCTTC.

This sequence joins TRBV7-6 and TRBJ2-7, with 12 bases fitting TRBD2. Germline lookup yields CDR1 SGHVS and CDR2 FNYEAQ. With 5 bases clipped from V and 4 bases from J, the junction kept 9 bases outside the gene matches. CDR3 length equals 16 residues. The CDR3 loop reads CASSPLSGTSGYEQYF. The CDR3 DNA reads TGTGCCAGCAGCCCGCTCTCCGGGACTAGCGGGTACGAGCAGTACTTC.

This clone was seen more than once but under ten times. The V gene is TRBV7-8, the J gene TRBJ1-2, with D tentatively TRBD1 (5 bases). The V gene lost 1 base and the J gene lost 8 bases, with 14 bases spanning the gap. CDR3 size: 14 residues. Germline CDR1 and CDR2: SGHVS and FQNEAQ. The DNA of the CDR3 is TGTGCCAGCAGCTTAGTGTCAGGCTGGACAGGCTACACCTTC. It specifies CASSLVSGWTGYTF.

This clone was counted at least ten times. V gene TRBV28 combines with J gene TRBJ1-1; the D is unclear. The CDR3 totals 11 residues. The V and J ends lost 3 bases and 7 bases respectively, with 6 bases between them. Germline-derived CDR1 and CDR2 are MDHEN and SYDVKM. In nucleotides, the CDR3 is TGTGCCAGCAGTTTGTCCGGTGAAGCTTTCTTT. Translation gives CASSLSGEAFF.

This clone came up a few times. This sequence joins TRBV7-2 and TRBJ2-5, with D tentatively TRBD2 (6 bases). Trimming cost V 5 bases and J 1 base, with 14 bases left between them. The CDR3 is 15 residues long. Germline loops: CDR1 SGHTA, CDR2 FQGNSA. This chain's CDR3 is CASSPSAGRQETQYF. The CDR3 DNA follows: TGTGCCAGCAGCCCATCAGCGGGCCGCCAAGAGACCCAGTACTTC.

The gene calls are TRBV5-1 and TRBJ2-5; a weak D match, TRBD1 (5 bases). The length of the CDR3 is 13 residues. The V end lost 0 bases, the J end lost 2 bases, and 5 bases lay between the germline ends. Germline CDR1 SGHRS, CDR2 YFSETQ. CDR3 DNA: TGCGCCAGCAGCTTGGGACAGCAAGAGACCCAGTACTTC. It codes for CASSLGQQETQYF.

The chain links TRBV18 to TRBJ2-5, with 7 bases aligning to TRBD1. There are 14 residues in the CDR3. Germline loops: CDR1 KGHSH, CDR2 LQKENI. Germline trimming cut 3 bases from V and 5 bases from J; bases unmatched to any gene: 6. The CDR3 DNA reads TGTGCCAGCTCACCGGGACAGCAGGTCGAGACCCAGTACTTC. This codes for CASSPGQQVETQYF.

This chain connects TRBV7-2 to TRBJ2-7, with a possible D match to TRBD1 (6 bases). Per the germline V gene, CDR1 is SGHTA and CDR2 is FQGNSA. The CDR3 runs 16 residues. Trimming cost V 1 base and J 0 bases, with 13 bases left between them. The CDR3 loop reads CASSLGRGSYSYEQYF. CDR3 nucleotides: TGTGCCAGCAGCTTAGGAAGGGGGTCGTACTCCTACGAGCAGTACTTC.